This entry concerns a single TCR beta chain. Antigen: not known. This record belongs to a study of CD8 T cells in ankylosing spondylitis. Study-wide results and caveats: In ankylosing spondylitis patients, matched synovial fluid reportedly showed significant enrichment of disease-linked clones.

The trim removed 4 bases at V and 4 bases at J, leaving 2 bases unmatched. The CDR3 contains 14 residues. Germline V CDR1 and CDR2: SNHLY, FYNNEI. From the 5' RACE reads, TCRdb called clonotypes with MiXCR, one entry per CDR3 protein. The sample consists of roughly 160,000 distinct CDR3 sequences, around a tenth of them appearing once. The source is a male donor with ankylosing spondylitis or in good health (not recorded which). V and J are TRBV2 and TRBJ2-3, with 10 bases identical to TRBD1. The sequenced sample was blood, either unsorted or a sorted T cell fraction (not recorded which). The CDR3: CASSGGQGADTQYF. The CDR3 nucleotides are TGTGCCAGCAGTGGAGGACAGGGGGCAGATACGCAGTATTTT.